The clone carrying this TCR beta chain showed up just a few times. The sample is drawn from a study of blood T cell repertoires in COVID-19. Whole-study context: The study drew acute and convalescent COVID-19 samples from the United States, Italy and Spain. PBMCs, B-cell-depleted T cells, or T cells were the source of the cDNA or gDNA that made up the material.

The V segment lost 3 bases and the J segment 6 bases; nucleotides outside the gene matches: 5. CDR1 MRHNA and CDR2 SNTAGT come from the germline V gene. The CDR3 contains 16 residues. In the original analysis: Nucleated cell number was recorded as an estimate derived from reference gene primer amplification. Some clones are missing from TCRdb's copy, which holds only in-frame ones; the method was immunoSEQ multiplex PCR. V, J and clone size are those of that table, while D and trimming were read from the DNA. The data show over 150,000 clones, 65% to 80% seen once. Input material: peripheral blood. This sequence was found in a man aged 55 to 70 with acute or convalescent COVID-19. The genes are TRBV6-4 and TRBJ2-3; 14 bases line up with TRBD2. As DNA, the CDR3 is TGTGCCAGCAGTGATTGGACTAGCGGGGGGACGGATACGCAGTATTTT. This codes for CASSDWTSGGTDTQYF.